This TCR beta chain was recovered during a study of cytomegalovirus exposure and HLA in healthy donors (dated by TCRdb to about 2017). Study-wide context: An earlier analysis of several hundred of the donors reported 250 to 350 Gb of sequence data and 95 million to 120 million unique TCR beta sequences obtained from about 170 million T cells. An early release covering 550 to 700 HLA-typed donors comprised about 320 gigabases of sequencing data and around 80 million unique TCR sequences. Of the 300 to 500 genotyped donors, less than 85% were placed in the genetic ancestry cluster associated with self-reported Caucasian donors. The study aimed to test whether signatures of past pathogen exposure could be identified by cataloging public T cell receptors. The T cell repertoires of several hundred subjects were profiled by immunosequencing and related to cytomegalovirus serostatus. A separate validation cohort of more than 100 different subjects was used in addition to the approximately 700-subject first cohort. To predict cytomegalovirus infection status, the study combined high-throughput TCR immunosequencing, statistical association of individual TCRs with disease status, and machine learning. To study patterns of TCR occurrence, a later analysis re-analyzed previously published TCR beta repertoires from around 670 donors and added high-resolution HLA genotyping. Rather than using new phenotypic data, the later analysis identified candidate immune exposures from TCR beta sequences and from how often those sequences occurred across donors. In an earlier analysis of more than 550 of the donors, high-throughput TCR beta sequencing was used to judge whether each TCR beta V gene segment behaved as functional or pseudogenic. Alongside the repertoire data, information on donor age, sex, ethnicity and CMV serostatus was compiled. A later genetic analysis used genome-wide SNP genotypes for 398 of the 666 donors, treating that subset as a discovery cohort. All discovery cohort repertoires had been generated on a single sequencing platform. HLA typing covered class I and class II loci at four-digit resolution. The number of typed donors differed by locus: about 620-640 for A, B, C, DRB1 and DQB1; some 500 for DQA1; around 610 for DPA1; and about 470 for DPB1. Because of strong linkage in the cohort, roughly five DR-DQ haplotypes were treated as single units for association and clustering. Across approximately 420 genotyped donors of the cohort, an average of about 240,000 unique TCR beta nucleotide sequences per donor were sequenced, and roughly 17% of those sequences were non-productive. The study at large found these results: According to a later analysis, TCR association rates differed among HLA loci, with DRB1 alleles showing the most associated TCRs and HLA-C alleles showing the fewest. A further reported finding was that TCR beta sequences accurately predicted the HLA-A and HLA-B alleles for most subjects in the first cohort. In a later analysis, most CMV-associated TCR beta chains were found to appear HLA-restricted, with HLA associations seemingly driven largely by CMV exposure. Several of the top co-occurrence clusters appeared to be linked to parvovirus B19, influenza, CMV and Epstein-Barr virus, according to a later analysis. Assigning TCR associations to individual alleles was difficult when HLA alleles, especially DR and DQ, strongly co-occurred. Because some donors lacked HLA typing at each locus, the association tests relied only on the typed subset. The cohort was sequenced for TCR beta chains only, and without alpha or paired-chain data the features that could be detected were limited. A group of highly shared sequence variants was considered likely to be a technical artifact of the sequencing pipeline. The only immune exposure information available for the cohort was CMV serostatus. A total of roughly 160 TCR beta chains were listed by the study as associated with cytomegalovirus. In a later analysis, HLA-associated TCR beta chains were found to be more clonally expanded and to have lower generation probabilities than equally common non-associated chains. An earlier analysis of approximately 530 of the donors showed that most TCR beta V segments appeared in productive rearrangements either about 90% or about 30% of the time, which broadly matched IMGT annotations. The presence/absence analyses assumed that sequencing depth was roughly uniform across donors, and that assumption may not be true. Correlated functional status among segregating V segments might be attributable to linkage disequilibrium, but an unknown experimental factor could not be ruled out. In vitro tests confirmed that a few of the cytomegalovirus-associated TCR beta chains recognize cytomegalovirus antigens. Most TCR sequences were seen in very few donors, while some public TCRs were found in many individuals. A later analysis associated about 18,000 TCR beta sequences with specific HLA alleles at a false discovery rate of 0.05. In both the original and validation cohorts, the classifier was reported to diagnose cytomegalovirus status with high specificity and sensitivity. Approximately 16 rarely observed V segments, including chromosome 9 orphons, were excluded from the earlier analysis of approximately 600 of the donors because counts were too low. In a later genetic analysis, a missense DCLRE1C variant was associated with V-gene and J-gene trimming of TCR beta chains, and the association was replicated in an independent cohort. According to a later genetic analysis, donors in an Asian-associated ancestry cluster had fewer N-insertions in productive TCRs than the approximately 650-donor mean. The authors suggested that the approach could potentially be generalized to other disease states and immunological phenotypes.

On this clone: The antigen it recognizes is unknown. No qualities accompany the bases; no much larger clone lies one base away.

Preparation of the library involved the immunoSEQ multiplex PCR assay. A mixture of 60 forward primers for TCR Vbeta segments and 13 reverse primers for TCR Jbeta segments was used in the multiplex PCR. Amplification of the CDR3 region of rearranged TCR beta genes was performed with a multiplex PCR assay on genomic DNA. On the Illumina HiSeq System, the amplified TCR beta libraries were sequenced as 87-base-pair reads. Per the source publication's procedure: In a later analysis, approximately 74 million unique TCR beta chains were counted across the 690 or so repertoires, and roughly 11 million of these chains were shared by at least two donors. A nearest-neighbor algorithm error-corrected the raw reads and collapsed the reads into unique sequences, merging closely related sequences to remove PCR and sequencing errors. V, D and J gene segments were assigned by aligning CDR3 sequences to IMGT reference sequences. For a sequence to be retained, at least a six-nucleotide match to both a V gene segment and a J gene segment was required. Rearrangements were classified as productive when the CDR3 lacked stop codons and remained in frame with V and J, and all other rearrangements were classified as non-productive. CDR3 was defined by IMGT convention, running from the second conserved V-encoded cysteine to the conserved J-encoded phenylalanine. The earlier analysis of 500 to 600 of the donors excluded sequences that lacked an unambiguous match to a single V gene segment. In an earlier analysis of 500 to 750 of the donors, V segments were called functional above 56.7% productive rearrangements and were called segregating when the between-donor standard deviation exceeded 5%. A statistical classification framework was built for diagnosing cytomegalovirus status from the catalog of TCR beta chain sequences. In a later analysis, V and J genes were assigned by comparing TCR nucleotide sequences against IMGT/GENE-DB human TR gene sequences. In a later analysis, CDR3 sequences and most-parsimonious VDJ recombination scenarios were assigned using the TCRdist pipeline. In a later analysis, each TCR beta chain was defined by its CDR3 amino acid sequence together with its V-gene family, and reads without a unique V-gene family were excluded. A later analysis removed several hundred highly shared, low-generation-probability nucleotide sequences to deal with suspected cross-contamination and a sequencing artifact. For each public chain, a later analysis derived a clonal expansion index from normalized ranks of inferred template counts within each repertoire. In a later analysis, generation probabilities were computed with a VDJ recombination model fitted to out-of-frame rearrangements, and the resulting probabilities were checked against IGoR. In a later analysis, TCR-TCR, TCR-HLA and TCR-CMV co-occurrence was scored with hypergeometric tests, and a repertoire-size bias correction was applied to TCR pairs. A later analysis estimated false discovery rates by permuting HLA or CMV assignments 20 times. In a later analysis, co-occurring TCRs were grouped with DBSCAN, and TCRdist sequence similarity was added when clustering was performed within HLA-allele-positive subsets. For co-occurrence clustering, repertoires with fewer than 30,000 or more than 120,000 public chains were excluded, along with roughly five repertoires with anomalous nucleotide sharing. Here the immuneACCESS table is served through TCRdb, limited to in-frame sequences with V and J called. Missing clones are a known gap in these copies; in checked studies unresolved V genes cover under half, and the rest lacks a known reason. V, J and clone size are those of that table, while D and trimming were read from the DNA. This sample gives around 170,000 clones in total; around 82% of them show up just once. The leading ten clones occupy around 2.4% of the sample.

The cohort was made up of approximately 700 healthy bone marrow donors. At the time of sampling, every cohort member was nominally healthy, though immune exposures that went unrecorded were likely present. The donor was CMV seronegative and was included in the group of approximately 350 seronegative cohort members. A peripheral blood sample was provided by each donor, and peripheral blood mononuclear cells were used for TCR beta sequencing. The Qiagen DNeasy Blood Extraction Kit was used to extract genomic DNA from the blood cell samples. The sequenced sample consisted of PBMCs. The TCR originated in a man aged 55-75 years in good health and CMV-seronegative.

The CDR3 reads CATSRTTGGLSTDTQYF. The DNA is TGTGCCACCAGCAGAACCACAGGGGGCCTTAGCACAGATACGCAGTATTTT. Rearrangement joined TRBV15 to TRBJ2-3; 9 bases in the middle match TRBD1. CDR1 and CDR2 were assigned from the germline V gene (reference sequence) as LNHNV and YYDKDF. Trimming takes 2 bases off V and 0 bases off J; junction bases not matched to a gene: 6. Measured from the cysteine to the phenylalanine, the CDR3 is 17 residues long. Only the CDR3 portion is preserved as DNA: 51 bases, with reading frame beginning at the first base.